Listed below are T cell receptor beta chains from one sample, sequenced in a study of T cell clones after liver transplantation. Using immunoSEQ multiplex PCR, the repertoire was profiled, and TCRdb retains in-frame clones only, with some absent. In the table there are 55,000 or so clones, 71% of which are singletons. The material sequenced was CD4+ T cells from blood, taken before liver transplant. All receptors derive from a human donor who received a liver transplant. The CDR3 runs from the conserved cysteine through the conserved F or W. Only some rows state a clone size, as once, few, many or a class for expanded clones.

length	V	size	CDR3
13	TRBV11-2	.	CASSLDSGVEAFF
17	TRBV2	.	CASTPPSGGTRGGELFF
16	TRBV27	many	CASTPLGSSGANVLTF
14	TRBV7-7	few	CASSPSRGGNEQFF
19	TRBV30	.	CAWSSGQYRRATSYNEQFF
13	TRBV9	.	CASSVGGSGAQYF
17	TRBV4-1	once	CASSQGGIIGGTDTQYF
12	TRBV18	.	CASSPPGGEQYF
16	TRBV11-2	.	CASSLVQGQGYNEQFF
14	TRBV10-3	.	CAISDRQGAVGYTF
13	TRBV6-6	.	CASSYRREDGYTF
15	TRBV6-1	.	CASKGGGAGYNEQFF
13	TRBV7-9	.	CASSTGTSPPQHF
15	TRBV15	many	CATSRDRDSYNEQFF
13	TRBV30	once	CAWRGRGSTEAFF
15	TRBV7-9	once	CASSTGTGGRRELFF
16	TRBV5-1	few	CASSLGPGQGDYGYTF
13	TRBV28	.	CASGRGMNTEAFF
14	TRBV18	.	CASSRGGSHNEQFF
17	TRBV4-2	.	CASSQPAGTSGSYEQYF
13	TRBV6-6	once	CANSEGWETEAFF
16	TRBV30	few	CAWRPGLRGSNQPQHF
15	TRBV5-4	few	CASTSGGGRNGELFF
15	TRBV5-1	few	CASSLEGQGYEKLFF
18	TRBV19	.	CASTATPGTGGGTGELFF
14	TRBV6-5	.	CASTDRSGNSPLHF
17	TRBV7-9	.	CASSLSSLKGADTEAFF
14	TRBV5-6	.	CASSQRQVPYEQYF
15	TRBV19	.	CASSPRTSGSDTQYF
14	TRBV2	.	CASTERRGNNEQFF
14	TRBV28	.	CASQGQLSSYEQYF
14	TRBV7-8	.	CASSRGTGGYEQYF
15	TRBV6-1	few	CASSEYPSYTGELFF
15	TRBV6-1	.	CASTGTSGGAGEQFF
15	TRBV27	.	CASSPGTGAGSPLHF